The 10 T cell receptor beta chains presented below share a single source sample, sequenced in a study of ipilimumab plus nivolumab after autologous stem cell transplantation. TCRdb's copy holds only in-frame clones and misses some; the assay was immunoSEQ multiplex PCR. The sample records about 20,000 clones, roughly 70% being singletons. The sample was PBMCs, taken in a trial of ipilimumab plus nivolumab as post-transplant consolidation. Source of these receptors: a male donor with diffuse large B-cell lymphoma.

This clone was picked up a small number of times. This chain uses TRBV29-1 with TRBJ1-5, with D hard to call. Trimming removed 4 bases from V and 0 bases from J, with 7 bases in between. The CDR3 has 13 amino acids. From germline, CDR1 is SQVTM and CDR2 ANQGSEA. CDR3 residues: CSVGMDSNQPQHF. The CDR3, as DNA: TGCAGCGTTGGGATGGATAGCAATCAGCCCCAGCATTTT.

The table lists this clone with a few counts. V gene TRBV12-5 combines with J gene TRBJ1-3, with D tentatively TRBD1 (5 bases). The CDR3 extends over 15 amino acids. Germline V gene lookup returns CDR1 LGHNT and CDR2 FRNRAP. V lost 0 bases and J 2 bases, leaving 8 bases between the germline ends. The CDR3 region has the DNA TGTGCTAGTGGTTTGGTACTAGGGGCTGGAAACACCATATATTTT. It encodes CASGLVLGAGNTIYF.

The chain uses TRBV7-9 and TRBJ2-1; D not certain. The CDR3 totals 13 residues. The V end was cut by 1 base, the J end by 5 bases, with 6 bases between. The germline V gene has CDR1 SEHNR and CDR2 FQNEAQ (reference sequence). This chain's CDR3 is CASSLGQDNEQFF. Written as DNA, the CDR3 is TGTGCCAGCAGCTTAGGGCAGGACAATGAGCAGTTCTTC.

V usage is TRBV11-1 and J usage is TRBJ1-3, with D uncertain. V was trimmed by 1 base and J by 4 bases, leaving 5 bases between them. The germline CDR1 and CDR2 sequences are SGHAT and FQDESV (reference sequence). The length of the CDR3 is 13 residues. This CDR3 reads CASSLDPGNTIYF. CDR3 in DNA: TGTGCCAGCAGCTTAGATCCGGGAAACACCATATATTTT.

The chain recombines TRBV13 with TRBJ1-3, with 8 bases identical to TRBD1. The CDR3 extends over 15 amino acids. V lost 4 bases to trimming and J lost 6 bases; unmatched junction nucleotides: 8. The germline CDR1 and CDR2 sequences are PRHDT and FYEKMQ (reference sequence). The CDR3 region is CASSSTGGAANTIYF. For the CDR3, the DNA is TGTGCCAGCAGCTCCACAGGGGGGGCCGCAAACACCATATATTTT.

The chain carries TRBV5-6 and TRBJ1-3; D gene ambiguous. Germline loops: CDR1 SGHDT, CDR2 YYEEEE. V was pared by 2 bases and J by 1 base, with 7 bases between. CDR3 length: 14 residues. Here the CDR3 DNA reads TGTGCCAGCAGCTTAGGGCAGTCTGGAAACACCATATATTTT. As protein: CASSLGQSGNTIYF.

The chain recombines TRBV12-5 with TRBJ1-2; D is unresolved. V gave up 4 bases and J gave up 2 bases, with 8 bases separating them. From germline, CDR1 is LGHNT and CDR2 FRNRAP. The CDR3 length is 13 residues. In DNA, the CDR3 is TGTGCTAGTGGTTCCGAGAGGAACTATGGCTACACCTTC. It codes for CASGSERNYGYTF.

The rearrangement uses TRBV5-5 and TRBJ2-7, with a weak D call TRBD2 (6 bases). Germline CDR1 is SGHKS and CDR2 is YYEKEE (reference sequence). Trimming took off 0 bases at V and 2 bases at J, with 12 bases between the two ends. CDR3 length: 15 amino acids. In DNA, the CDR3 is TGTGCCAGCAGCTTGGGCCCGGGAGCAACCTACGAGCAGTACTTC. Amino acid sequence: CASSLGPGATYEQYF.

The chain has TRBV7-3 and TRBJ2-1, with D possibly being TRBD1 or TRBD2 (5 bases each). This CDR3 has 13 amino acids. V was pared by 5 bases and J by 6 bases, with 11 bases between. The germline CDR1 and CDR2 sequences are SGHTA and FQGTGA. In DNA, the CDR3 is TGTGCCAGCAGCCTTATGAGGGGCAATGAGCAGTTCTTC. It codes for CASSLMRGNEQFF.

V gene TRBV2 combines with J gene TRBJ1-1; D gene uncertain. V gave up 2 bases and J gave up 4 bases, with 11 bases separating them. The V gene's germline CDR1 is SNHLY and CDR2 FYNNEI. This CDR3 is built from 14 residues. CDR3 residues: CASSEWGDLTEAFF. The DNA for the CDR3 is TGTGCCAGCAGTGAATGGGGAGATCTCACTGAAGCTTTCTTT.